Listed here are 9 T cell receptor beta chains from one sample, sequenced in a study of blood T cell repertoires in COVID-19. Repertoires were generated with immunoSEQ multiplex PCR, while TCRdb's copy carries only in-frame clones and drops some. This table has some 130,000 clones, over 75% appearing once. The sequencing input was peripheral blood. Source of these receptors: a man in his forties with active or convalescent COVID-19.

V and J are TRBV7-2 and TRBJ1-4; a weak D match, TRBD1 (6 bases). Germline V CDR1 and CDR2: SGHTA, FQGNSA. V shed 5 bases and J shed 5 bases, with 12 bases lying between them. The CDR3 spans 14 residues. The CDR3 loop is CASSLQGGNEKLFF. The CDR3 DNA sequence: TGTGCCAGCAGCCTACAGGGCGGGAATGAAAAACTGTTTTTT.

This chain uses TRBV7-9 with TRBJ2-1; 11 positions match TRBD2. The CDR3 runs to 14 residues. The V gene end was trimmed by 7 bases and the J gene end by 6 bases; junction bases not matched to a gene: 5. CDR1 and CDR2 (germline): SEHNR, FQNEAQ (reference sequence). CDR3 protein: CASTLAGAVNEQFF. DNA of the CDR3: TGTGCCAGCACACTAGCGGGGGCCGTCAATGAGCAGTTCTTC.

The CDR3 spells CASSDVAGGPSGELFF. The CDR3 DNA reads as TGTGCCAGCAGCGATGTAGCGGGGGGGCCGAGCGGGGAGCTGTTTTTT. The rearrangement uses TRBV7-9 and TRBJ2-2, with 11 nucleotides matching TRBD2. After removal of 5 bases from V and 7 bases from J, the junction contained 9 bases not matched to a gene. The CDR3 extends over 16 amino acids. The germline gives CDR1 SEHNR, CDR2 FQNEAQ (reference sequence). The full variable domain, completed using reference TRBV7-9 and TRBJ2-2, is DTGVSQNPRHKITKRGQNVTFRCDPISEHNRLYWYRQTLGQGPEFLTYFQNEAQLEKSRLLSDRFSAERPKGSFSTLEIQRTEQGDSAMYLCASSDVAGGPSGELFFGEGSRLTVL.

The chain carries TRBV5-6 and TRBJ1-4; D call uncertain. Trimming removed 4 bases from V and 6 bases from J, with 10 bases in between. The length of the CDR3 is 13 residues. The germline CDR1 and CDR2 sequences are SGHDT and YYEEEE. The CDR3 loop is CASSALPDEKLFF. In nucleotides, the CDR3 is TGTGCCAGCAGCGCCCTCCCAGATGAAAAACTGTTTTTT.

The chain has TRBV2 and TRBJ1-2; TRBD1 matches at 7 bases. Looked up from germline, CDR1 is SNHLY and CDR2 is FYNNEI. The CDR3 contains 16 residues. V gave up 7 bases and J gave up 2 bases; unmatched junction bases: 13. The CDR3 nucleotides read TGTGCCAGCACTGCAGGGGGTCCCCGGGGAAACTATGGCTACACCTTC. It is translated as CASTAGGPRGNYGYTF.

CDR3: CASSSEQGSYEQYF. The CDR3 region has the DNA TGCGCCAGCAGCTCGGAACAGGGGTCCTACGAGCAGTACTTC. The chain recombines TRBV5-1 with TRBJ2-7, with 7 bases matching TRBD1. Germline CDR1 reads SGHRS; CDR2 reads YFSETQ. V dropped 3 bases and J dropped 1; count of bases not matched to a gene: 4. This CDR3 comprises 14 residues.

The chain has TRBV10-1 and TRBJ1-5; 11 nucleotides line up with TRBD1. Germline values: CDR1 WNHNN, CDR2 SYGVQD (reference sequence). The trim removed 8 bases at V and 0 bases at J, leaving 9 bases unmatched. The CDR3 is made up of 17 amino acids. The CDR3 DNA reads TGCGCCAGCTCGGACAGGGGGCGAGCTTATAGCAATCAGCCCCAGCATTTT. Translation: CASSDRGRAYSNQPQHF.

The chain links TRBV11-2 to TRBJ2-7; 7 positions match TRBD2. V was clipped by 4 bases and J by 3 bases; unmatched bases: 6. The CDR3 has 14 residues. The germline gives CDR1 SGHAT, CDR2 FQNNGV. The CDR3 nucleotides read TGTGCCAGCAGCTCAACCGGGGGGTACTACGAGCAGTACTTC. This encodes CASSSTGGYYEQYF.

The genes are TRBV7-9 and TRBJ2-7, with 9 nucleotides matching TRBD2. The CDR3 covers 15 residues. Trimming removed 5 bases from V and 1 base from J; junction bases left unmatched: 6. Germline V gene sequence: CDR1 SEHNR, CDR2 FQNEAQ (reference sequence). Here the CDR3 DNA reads TGTGCCAGCAGCACCTTAGCGGGGGAGTCCTACGAGCAGTACTTC. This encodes CASSTLAGESYEQYF.